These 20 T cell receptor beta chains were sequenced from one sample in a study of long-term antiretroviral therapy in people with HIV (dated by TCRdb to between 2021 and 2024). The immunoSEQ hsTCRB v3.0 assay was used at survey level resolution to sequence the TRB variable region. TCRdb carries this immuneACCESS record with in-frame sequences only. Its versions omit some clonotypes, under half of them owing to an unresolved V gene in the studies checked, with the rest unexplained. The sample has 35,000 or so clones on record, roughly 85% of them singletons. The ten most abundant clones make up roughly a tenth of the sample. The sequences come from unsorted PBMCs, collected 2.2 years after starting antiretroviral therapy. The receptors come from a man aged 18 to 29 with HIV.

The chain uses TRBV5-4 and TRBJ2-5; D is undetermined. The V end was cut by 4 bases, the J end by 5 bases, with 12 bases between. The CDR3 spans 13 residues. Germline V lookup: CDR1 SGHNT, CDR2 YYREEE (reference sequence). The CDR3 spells CASSLGNKETQYF. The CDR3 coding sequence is TGTGCCAGCAGCCTGGGGAATAAGGAGACCCAGTACTTC.

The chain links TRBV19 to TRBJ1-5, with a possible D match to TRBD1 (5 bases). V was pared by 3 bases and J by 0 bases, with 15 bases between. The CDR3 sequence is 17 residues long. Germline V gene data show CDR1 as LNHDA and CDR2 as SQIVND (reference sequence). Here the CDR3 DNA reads TGTGCCAGTAGTATGGGGCCGACACACTATAGCAATCAGCCCCAGCATTTT. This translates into CASSMGPTHYSNQPQHF.

In DNA form, the CDR3 reads TGTGCCAGCAGCTTGGTAGGTTCAGCCGACCTTGAAGCTTTCTTT. Its protein is CASSLVGSADLEAFF. J is TRBJ1-1 and V is TRBV5-5; D remains unclear. This CDR3 is built from 15 residues. From germline, CDR1 is SGHKS and CDR2 YYEKEE (reference sequence). Trimming stripped 0 bases from V and 7 bases from J, with 16 bases between.

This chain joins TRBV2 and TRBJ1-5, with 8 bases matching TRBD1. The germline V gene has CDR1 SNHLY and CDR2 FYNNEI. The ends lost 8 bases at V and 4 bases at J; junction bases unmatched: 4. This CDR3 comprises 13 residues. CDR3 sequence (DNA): TGTGCCAGCTTGGACAGGGCAAATCAGCCCCAGCATTTT. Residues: CASLDRANQPQHF.

This CDR3 reads CASSLSLTGGRDEQFF. As DNA, the CDR3 is TGTGCCAGCAGTTTATCCCTGACGGGCGGGAGGGATGAGCAGTTCTTC. This chain uses TRBV28 with TRBJ2-1, with 9 bases that match TRBD2. CDR1 and CDR2 (germline): MDHEN, SYDVKM. The CDR3 loop spans 16 amino acids. With 1 base clipped from V and 8 bases from J, the junction kept 9 bases outside the gene matches.

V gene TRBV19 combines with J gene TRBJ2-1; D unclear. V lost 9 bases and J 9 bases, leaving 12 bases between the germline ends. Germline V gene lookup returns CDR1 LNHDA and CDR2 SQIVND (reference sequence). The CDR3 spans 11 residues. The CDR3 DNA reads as TGTGCCAGCCCGTTCGGCGGTGAGCAGTTCTTC. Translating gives CASPFGGEQFF.

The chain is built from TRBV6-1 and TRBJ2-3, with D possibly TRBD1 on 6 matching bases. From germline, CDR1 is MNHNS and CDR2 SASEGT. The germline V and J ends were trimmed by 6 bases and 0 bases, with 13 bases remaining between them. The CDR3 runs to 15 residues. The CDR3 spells CASRDRSGSTDTQYF. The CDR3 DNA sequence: TGTGCCAGCAGAGACAGGTCAGGCAGCACAGATACGCAGTATTTT.

CDR3 region: CSVEKNTEAFF. The CDR3 DNA is TGCAGCGTTGAAAAAAACACTGAAGCTTTCTTT. This rearrangement joins TRBV29-1 to TRBJ1-1; D gene uncertain. Trimming shortened V by 2 bases and J by 2 bases, and 3 bases separated the two germline ends. The V gene's germline CDR1 is SQVTM and CDR2 ANQGSEA. This CDR3 has 11 amino acids. The full variable domain, its missing parts supplied by reference TRBV29-1 and TRBJ1-1, is SAVISQKPSRDICQRGTSLTIQCQVDSQVTMMFWYRQQPGQSLTLIATANQGSEATYESGFVIDKFPISRPNLTFSTLTVSNMSPEDSSIYLCSVEKNTEAFFGQGTRLTVV.

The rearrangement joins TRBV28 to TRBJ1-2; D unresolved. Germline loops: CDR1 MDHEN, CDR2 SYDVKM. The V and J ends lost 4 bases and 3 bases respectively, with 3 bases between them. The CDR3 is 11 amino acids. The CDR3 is CASSSYYGYTF. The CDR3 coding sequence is TGTGCCAGCAGTTCATACTATGGCTACACCTTC.

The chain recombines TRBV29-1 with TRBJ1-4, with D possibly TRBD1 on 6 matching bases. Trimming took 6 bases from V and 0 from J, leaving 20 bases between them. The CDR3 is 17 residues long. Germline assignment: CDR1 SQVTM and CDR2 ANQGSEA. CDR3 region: CSVNRTAGPATNEKLFF. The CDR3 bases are TGCAGCGTGAACCGGACAGCCGGCCCTGCAACTAATGAAAAACTGTTTTTT.

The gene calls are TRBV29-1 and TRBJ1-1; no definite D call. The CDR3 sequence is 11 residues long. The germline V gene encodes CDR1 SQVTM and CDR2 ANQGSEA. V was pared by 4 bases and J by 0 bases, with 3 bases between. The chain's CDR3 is CSVAVNTEAFF. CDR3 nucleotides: TGCAGCGTTGCAGTGAACACTGAAGCTTTCTTT.

The CDR3 DNA reads as TGTGCCAGCAGAACGACAGGGGATGGTGAAAAACTGTTTTTT. This translates into CASRTTGDGEKLFF. The rearrangement links TRBV6-5 to TRBJ1-4; TRBD1 aligns across 8 bases. The CDR3 consists of 14 residues. J lost 7 bases, V lost 6 bases, and 7 bases had no gene match. Germline V gene lookup returns CDR1 MNHEY and CDR2 SVGAGI.

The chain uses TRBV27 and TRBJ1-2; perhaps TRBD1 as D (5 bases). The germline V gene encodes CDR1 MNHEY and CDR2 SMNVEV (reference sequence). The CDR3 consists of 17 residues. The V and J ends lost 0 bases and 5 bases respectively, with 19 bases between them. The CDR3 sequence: CASSLSFRGAAKYGYTF. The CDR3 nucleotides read TGTGCCAGCAGTTTATCGTTTAGGGGAGCGGCCAAGTATGGCTACACCTTC.

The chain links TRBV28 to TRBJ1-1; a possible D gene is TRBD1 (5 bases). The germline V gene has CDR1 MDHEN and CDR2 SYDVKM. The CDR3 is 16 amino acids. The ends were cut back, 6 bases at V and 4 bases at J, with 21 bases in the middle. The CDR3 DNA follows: TGTGCCAGCAGCCGAACGGGGCCGGGGGGGTTCACTGAAGCTTTCTTT. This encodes CASSRTGPGGFTEAFF.

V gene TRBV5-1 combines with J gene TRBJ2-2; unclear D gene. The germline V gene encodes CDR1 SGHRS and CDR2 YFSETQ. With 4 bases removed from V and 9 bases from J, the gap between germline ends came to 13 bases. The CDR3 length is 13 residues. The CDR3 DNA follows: TGCGCCAGCAGCCCTTACATGCCTAGGGAGCTGTTTTTT. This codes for CASSPYMPRELFF.

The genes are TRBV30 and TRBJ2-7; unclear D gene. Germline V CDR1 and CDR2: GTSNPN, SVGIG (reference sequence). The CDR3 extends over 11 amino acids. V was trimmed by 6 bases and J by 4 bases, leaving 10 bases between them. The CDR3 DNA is TGTGCCTGCGAATCTGGTTACGAGCAGTACTTC. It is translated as CACESGYEQYF.

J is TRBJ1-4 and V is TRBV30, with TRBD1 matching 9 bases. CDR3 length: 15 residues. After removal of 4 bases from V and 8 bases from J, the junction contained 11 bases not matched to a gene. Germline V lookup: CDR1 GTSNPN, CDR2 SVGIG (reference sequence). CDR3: CAWTLVGTGREKLFF. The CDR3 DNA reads TGTGCCTGGACCCTAGTCGGGACAGGGAGGGAAAAACTGTTTTTT.

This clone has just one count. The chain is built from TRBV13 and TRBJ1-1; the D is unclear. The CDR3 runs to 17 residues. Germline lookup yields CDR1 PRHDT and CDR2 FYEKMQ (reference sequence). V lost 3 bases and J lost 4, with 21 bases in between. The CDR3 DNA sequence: TGTGCCAGCAGCTTTCTCCCTGGTTTTATGGTTGGCACTGAAGCTTTCTTT. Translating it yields CASSFLPGFMVGTEAFF.

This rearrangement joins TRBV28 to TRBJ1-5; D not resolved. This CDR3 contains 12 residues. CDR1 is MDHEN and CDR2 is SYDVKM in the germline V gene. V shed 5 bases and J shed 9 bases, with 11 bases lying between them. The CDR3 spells CASSNSAGPQHF. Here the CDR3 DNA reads TGTGCCAGCAGTAACAGCGCTGGGCCCCAGCATTTT.

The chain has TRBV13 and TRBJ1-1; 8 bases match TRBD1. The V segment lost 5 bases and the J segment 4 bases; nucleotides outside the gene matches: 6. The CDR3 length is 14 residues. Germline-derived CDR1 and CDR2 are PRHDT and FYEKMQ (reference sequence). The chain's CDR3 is CASSLGQGGTEAFF. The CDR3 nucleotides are TGTGCCAGCAGCCTCGGACAGGGTGGCACTGAAGCTTTCTTT.